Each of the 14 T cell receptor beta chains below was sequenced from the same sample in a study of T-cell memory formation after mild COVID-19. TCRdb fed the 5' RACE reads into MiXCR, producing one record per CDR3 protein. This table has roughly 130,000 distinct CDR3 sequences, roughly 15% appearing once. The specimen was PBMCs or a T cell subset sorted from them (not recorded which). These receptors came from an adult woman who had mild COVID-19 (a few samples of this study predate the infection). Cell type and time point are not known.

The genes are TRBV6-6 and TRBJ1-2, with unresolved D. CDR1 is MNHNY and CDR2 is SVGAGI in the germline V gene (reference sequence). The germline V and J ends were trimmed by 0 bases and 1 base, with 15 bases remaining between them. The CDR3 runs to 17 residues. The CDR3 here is CASSYSPRGGYNYGYTF. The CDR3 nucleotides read TGTGCCAGCAGTTACTCCCCCCGGGGAGGGTATAACTATGGCTACACCTTC.

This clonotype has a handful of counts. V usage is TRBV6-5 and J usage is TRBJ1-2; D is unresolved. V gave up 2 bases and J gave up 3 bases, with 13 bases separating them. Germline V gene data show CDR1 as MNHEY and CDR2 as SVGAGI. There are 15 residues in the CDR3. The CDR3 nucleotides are TGTGCCAGCAGTTACCCCCTGGGGTCTTACTATGGCTACACCTTC. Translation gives CASSYPLGSYYGYTF.

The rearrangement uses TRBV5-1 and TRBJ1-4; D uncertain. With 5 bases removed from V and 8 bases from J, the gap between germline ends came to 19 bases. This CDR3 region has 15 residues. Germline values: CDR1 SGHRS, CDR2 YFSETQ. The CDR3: CASRGTSSGNEKLFF. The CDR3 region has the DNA TGCGCCAGCAGGGGTACCTCTTCTGGGAACGAAAAACTGTTTTTT.

The CDR3 protein is CASSPTETHYEQYF. The CDR3 DNA reads TGTGCCAGCAGCCCGACAGAGACCCACTACGAGCAGTACTTC. The gene calls are TRBV7-9 and TRBJ2-7, with a tentative D call TRBD1 (5 bases). The CDR3 is 14 amino acids. V lost 5 bases, J lost 3 bases, and 14 bases lay in between. In germline, CDR1 is SEHNR, CDR2 FQNEAQ (reference sequence). Variable domain in full (rest from reference TRBV7-9 and TRBJ2-7): DTGVSQNPRHKITKRGQNVTFRCDPISEHNRLYWYRQTLGQGPEFLTYFQNEAQLEKSRLLSDRFSAERPKGSFSTLEIQRTEQGDSAMYLCASSPTETHYEQYFGPGTRLTVT.

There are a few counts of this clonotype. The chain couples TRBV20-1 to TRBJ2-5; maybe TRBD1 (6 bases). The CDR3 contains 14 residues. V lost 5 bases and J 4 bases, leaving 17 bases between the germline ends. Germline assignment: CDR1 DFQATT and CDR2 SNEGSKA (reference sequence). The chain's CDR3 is CSAPNQGQGETQYF. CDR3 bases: TGCAGTGCTCCCAACCAGGGGCAGGGAGAGACCCAGTACTTC.

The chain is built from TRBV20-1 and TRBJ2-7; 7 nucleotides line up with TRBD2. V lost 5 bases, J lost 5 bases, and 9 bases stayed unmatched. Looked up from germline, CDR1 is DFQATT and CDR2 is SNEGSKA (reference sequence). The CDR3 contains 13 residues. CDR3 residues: CSASLAANNEQYF. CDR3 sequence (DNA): TGCAGTGCTTCCCTAGCGGCCAACAACGAGCAGTACTTC.

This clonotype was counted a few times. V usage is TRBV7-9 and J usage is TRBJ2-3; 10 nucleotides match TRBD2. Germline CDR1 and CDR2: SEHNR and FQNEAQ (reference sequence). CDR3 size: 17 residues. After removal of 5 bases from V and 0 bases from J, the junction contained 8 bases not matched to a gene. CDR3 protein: CASSIPVAGGSTDTQYF. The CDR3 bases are TGTGCCAGCAGCATTCCTGTAGCGGGAGGCAGCACAGATACGCAGTATTTT.

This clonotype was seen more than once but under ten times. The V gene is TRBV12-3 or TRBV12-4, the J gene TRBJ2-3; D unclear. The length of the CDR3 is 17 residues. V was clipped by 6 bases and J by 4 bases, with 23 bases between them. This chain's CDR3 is CASSQSPSPAAADTQYF. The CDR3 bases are TGTGCCAGCAGCCAATCGCCGTCGCCCGCCGCAGCAGATACGCAGTATTTT.

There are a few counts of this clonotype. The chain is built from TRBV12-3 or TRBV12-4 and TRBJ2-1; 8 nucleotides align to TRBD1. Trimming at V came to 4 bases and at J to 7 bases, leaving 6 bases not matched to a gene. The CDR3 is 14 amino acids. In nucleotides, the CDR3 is TGTGCCAGCAGTTGGAGTAGGGACAGGAATGAGCAGTTCTTC. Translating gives CASSWSRDRNEQFF.

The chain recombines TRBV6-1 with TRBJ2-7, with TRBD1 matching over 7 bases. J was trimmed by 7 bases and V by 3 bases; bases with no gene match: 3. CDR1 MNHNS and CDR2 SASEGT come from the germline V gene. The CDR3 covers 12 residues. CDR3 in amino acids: CASSDMTGEQYF. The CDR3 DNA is TGTGCCAGCAGTGACATGACAGGGGAGCAGTACTTC.

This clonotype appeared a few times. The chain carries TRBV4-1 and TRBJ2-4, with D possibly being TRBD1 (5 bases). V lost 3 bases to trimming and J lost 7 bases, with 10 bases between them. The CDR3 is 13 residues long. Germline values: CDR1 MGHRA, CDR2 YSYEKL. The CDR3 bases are TGCGCCAGCAGCCACGTGGACAAGAACATTCAGTACTTC. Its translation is CASSHVDKNIQYF.

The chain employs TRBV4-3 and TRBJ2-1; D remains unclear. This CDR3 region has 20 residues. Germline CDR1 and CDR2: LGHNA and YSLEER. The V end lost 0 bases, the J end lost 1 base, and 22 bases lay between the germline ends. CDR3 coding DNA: TGCGCCAGCAGCCAAGATAGCTCAGAAAAACTATTGAGGTCCTACAATGAGCAGTTCTTC. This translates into CASSQDSSEKLLRSYNEQFF.

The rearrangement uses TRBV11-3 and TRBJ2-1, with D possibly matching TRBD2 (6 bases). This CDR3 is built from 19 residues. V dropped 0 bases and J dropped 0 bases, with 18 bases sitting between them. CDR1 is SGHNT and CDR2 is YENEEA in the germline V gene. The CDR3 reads CASSLDRVEGPSSYNEQFF. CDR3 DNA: TGTGCCAGCAGCTTAGATCGGGTGGAGGGACCCAGCTCCTACAATGAGCAGTTCTTC. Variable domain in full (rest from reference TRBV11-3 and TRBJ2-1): EAGVVQSPRYKIIEKKQPVAFWCNPISGHNTLYWYLQNLGQGPELLIRYENEEAVDDSQLPKDRFSAERLKGVDSTLKIQPAELGDSAVYLCASSLDRVEGPSSYNEQFFGPGTRLTVL.

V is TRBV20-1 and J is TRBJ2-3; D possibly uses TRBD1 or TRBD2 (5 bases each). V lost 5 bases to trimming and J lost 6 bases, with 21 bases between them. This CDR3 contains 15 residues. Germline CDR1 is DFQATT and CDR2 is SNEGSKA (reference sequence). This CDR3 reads CSADSRDGGLDTQYF. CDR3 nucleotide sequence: TGCAGTGCTGATAGCCGGGACGGAGGCCTGGATACGCAGTATTTT.